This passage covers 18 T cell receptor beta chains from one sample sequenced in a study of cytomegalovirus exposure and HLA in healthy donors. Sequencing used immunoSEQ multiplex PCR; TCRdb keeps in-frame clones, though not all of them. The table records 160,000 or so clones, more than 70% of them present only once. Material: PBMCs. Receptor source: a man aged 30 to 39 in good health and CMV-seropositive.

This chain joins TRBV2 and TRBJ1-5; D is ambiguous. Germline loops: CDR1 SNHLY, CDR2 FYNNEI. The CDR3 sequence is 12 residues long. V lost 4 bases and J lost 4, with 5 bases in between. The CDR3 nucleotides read TGTGCCAGCAGTGGAGAGAATCAGCCCCAGCATTTT. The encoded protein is CASSGENQPQHF.

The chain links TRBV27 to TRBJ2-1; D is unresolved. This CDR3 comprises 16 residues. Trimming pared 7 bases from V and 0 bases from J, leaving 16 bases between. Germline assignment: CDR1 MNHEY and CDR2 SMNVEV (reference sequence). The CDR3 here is CASKVGLESSYNEQFF. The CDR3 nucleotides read TGTGCCAGCAAAGTCGGTCTGGAGAGCTCCTACAATGAGCAGTTCTTC.

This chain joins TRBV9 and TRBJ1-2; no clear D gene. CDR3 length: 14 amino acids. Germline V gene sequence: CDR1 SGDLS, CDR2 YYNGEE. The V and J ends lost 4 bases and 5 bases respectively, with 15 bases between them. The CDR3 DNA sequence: TGTGCCAGCAGCCCCCCCGAACTACTGTATGGCTACACCTTC. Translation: CASSPPELLYGYTF.

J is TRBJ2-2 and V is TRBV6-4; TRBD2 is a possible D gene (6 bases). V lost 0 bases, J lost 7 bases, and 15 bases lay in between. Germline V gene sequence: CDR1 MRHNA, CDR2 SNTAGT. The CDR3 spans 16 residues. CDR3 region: CASSDSGSGVSGELFF. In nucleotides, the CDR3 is TGTGCCAGCAGTGACTCGGGTTCGGGAGTTAGCGGGGAGCTGTTTTTT.

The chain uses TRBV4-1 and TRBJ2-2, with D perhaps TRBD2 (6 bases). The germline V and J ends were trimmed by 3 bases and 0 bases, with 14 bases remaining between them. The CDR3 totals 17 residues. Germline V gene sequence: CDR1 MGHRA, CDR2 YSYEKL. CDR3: CASSQFRREPNTGELFF. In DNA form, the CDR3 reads TGCGCCAGCAGCCAGTTCCGCCGGGAGCCGAACACCGGGGAGCTGTTTTTT.

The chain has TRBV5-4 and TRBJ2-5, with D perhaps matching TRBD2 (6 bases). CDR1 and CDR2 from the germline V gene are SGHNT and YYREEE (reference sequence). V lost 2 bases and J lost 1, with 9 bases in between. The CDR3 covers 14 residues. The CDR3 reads CASSFTGAQETQYF. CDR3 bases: TGTGCCAGCAGCTTTACGGGAGCCCAAGAGACCCAGTACTTC.

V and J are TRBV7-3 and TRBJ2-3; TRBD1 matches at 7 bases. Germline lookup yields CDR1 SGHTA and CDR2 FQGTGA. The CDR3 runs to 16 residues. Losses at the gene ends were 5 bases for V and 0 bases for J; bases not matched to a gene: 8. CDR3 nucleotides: TGTGCCAGCAGCCGGTGGACAGGCGCTAGCACAGATACGCAGTATTTT. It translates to CASSRWTGASTDTQYF.

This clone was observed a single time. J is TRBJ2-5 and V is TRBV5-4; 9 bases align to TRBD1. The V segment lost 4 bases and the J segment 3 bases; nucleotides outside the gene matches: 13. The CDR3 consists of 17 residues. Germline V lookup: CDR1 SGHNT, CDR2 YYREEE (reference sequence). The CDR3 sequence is CASSRAPGTGPEETQYF. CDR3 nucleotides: TGTGCCAGCAGCCGAGCGCCCGGGACAGGGCCAGAAGAGACCCAGTACTTC.

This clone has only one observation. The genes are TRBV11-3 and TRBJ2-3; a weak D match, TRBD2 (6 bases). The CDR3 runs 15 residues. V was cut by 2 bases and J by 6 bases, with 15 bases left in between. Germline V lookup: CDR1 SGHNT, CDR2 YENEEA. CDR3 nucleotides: TGTGCCAGCAGCTTAAATGGGGGGATTGAGGATACGCAGTATTTT. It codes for CASSLNGGIEDTQYF. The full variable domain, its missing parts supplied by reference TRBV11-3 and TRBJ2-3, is EAGVVQSPRYKIIEKKQPVAFWCNPISGHNTLYWYLQNLGQGPELLIRYENEEAVDDSQLPKDRFSAERLKGVDSTLKIQPAELGDSAVYLCASSLNGGIEDTQYFGPGTRLTVL.

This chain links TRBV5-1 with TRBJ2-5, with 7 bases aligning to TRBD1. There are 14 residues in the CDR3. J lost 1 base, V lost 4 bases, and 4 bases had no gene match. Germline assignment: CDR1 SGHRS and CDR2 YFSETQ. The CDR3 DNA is TGCGCCAGCAGCCGGGGACAGTCCCAAGAGACCCAGTACTTC. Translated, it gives CASSRGQSQETQYF.

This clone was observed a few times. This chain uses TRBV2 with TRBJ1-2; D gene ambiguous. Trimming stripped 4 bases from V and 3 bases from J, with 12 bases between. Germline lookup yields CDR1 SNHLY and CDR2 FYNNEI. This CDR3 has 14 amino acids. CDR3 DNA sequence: TGTGCCAGCAGTGGGGCCAGGCATGACTATGGCTACACCTTC. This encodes CASSGARHDYGYTF.

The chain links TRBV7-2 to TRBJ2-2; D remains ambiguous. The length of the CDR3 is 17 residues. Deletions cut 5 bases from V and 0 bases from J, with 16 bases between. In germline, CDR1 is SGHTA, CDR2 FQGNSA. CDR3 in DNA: TGTGCCAGCAGCGGTTCATCGGCTCGGGCGAACACCGGGGAGCTGTTTTTT. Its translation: CASSGSSARANTGELFF.

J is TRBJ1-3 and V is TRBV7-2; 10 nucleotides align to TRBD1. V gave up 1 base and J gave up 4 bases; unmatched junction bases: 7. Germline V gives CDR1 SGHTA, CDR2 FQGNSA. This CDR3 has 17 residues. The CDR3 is CASSLGETGGPGNTIYF. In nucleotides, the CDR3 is TGTGCCAGCAGCTTAGGAGAGACAGGGGGCCCCGGAAACACCATATATTTT. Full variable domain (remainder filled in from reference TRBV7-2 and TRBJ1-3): GAGVSQSPSNKVTEKGKDVELRCDPISGHTALYWYRQSLGQGLEFLIYFQGNSAPDKSGLPSDRFSAERTGGSVSTLTIQRTQQEDSAVYLCASSLGETGGPGNTIYFGEGSWLTVV.

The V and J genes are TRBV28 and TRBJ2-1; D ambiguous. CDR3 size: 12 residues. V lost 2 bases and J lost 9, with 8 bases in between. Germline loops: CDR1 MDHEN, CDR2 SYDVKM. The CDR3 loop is CASSLGRFEQFF. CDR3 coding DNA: TGTGCCAGCAGTTTAGGCCGCTTTGAGCAGTTCTTC.

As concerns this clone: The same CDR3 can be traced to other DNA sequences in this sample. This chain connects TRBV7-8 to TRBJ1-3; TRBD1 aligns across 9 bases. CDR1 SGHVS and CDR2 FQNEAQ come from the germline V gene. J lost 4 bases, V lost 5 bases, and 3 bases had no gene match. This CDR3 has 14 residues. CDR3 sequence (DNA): TGTGCCAGCAGCCCACAGGGGGCCGGAAACACCATATATTTT. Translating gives CASSPQGAGNTIYF.

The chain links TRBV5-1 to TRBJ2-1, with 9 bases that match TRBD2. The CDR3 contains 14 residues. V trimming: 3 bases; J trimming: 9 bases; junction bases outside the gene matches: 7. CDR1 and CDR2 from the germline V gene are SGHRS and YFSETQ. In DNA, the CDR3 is TGCGCCAGCAGCTCGCAGCGGGGGGAGGTTGAGCAGTTCTTC. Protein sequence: CASSSQRGEVEQFF.

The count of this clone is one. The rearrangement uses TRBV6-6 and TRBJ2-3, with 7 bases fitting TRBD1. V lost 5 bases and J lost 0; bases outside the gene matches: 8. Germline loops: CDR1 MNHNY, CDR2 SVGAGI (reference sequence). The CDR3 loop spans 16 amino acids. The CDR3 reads CASSGNGQASTDTQYF. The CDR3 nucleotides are TGTGCCAGCAGTGGAAATGGACAGGCGAGCACAGATACGCAGTATTTT.

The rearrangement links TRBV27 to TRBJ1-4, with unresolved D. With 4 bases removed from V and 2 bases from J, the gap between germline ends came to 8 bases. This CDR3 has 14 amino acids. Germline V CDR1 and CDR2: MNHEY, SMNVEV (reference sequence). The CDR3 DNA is TGTGCCAGCAGTTGGGGAGCTACTAATGAAAAACTGTTTTTT. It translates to CASSWGATNEKLFF.